This T cell receptor beta chain was identified in a study of blood T cell repertoires in COVID-19 (dated by TCRdb to between 2020 and 2021). Some background on the complete study: Samples from collaborators originated in the United States, Italy and Spain and spanned both the acute and convalescent phases of COVID-19. The material from the prospective study consisted of cDNA or gDNA derived from T cells, B-cell-depleted T cells, or PBMCs. The dataset comprised deeply sampled blood TCRbeta repertoires from subjects exposed to, actively infected with, or recovered from COVID-19. A freely available public database, intended as a resource for researchers studying the immune response to SARS-CoV-2, is where the repertoires were released. The samples were drawn from two sources: the first 160 participants of the ongoing ImmuneRACE study, and 1,000 to 1,500 subjects contributed by 6 global collaborators. A de-identified subject ID, COVID-19 status, age in years and sex were almost always included in the sample metadata. Where HLA class I and class II types were available, the types were taken from metadata supplied by the sample provider, not from assay-based typing.

Participants in the prospective study were aged roughly 18 to 100 years, lived in over 20 United States geographic areas, and enrolled through a virtual design. In the prospective study, cohorts were assigned on the basis of participant-reported clinical history obtained from a screening survey and a study questionnaire. In the prospective study, mobile phlebotomists collected whole blood, serum and a nasopharyngeal or oropharyngeal swab from each participant. Participants in the prospective study had the option to provide additional blood draws and questionnaires over a roughly two-month period. Prospective study blood samples were shipped either frozen or at room temperature before DNA extraction. As for this clone: Its antigen specificity is not known. The input lacks base qualities; no much larger clone sits a single base away.

Points the paper makes about the study in general: How much clinical and demographic metadata was included differed by source and by participant, and the metadata was provided uncurated.

TCRbeta CDR3 regions were amplified from genomic DNA by means of the immunoSEQ Assay, a bias-controlled multiplex PCR. Concerning the study's data processing: Nucleated cell counts per sample were estimated from amplification of reference gene primers within the assay. To quantify the absolute abundance of each unique TCRbeta CDR3 rearrangement, sequence reads were collapsed and filtered. Productive Simpson clonality was computed per sample as the square root of Simpson's diversity index over productive rearrangements. TCRdb obtained this table from immuneACCESS and retained in-frame rearrangements with V and J assigned. These tables miss some clones; where compared with another copy, unresolved V genes account for less than half of the shortfall, and the remainder is unexplained. V, J and clone size are those of that table, while D and trimming were read from the DNA. A total of fewer than 350,000 clones appear in this sample, about 90% of them only once. The top ten clonotypes cover about 1.7% of the sample.

The specimen sequenced was PBMCs or T cells enriched from blood (not recorded which). The receptor was derived from a young woman with acute COVID-19.

CDR3 sequence: CASSQDIPGTEAFF. The DNA is as follows: TGTGCCAGCAGCCAAGATATCCCGGGCACTGAAGCTTTCTTT. The rearrangement combines TRBV4-2 with TRBJ1-1, with the D gene not clear enough to name. The CDR3 spans 14 residues, from the cysteine through the phenylalanine. The retained sequence is limited to the CDR3, 42 bases, with the frame set at the first base. The germline V gene provides CDR1 LGHNA and CDR2 YNFKEQ. V loses 0 bases of germline sequence and J loses 4 bases, and the interval between the two ends is 9 bases.